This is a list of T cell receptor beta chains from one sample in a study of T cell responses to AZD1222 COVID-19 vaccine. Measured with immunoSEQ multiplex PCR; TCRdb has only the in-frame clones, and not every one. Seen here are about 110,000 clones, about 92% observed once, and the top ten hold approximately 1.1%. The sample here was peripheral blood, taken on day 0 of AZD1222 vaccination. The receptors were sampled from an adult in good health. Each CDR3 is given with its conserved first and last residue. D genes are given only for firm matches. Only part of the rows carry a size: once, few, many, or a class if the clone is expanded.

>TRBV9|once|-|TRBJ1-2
TGTGCCAGCAGCGTAGCCGCGGGGGAAGGCGGCTACACCTTC
CASSVAAGEGGYTF
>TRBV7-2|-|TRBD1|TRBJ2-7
TGTGCCAGCAGCTTAGGGACAGGGGTATACGAGCAGTACTTC
CASSLGTGVYEQYF
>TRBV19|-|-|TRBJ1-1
TGTGCCAGTAGTACCAGACCGGGAATAAACACTGAAGCTTTCTTT
CASSTRPGINTEAFF
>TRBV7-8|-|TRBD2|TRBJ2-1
TGTGCCAGCAGCTCCCGAGCGGGAGGGCCCGTTGGGGGGAATGAGCAGTTCTTC
CASSSRAGGPVGGNEQFF
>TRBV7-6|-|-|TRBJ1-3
TGTGCCAGCAGCTTAGCGCAGGGATCTGGAAACACCATATATTTT
CASSLAQGSGNTIYF
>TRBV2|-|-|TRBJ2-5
TGTGCCAGCAGTGAAGAAAGCAGATATCGACAAGAGACCCAGTACTTC
CASSEESRYRQETQYF
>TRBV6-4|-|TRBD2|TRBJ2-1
TGTGCCAGCAGTGACTCAACTAGCGGGGGACTAGGTGGGCAGTTCTTC
CASSDSTSGGLGGQFF
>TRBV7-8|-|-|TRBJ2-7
TGTGCCAGCAGTTTGTCCCTCCACCGGGACCCCGAGCAGTACTTC
CASSLSLHRDPEQYF
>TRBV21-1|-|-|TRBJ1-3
TGTGCCAGCAGTCTGAAAAGACCGCCTTTCTCTGGAAACACCATATATTTT
CASSLKRPPFSGNTIYF
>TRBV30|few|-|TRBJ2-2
TGTGCCTTTATCGAAAGGAACACCGGGGAGCTGTTTTTT
CAFIERNTGELFF
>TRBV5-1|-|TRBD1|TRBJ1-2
TGCGCCAGCAGCTTGGTAGACAGGGATGACTATGGCTACACCTTC
CASSLVDRDDYGYTF
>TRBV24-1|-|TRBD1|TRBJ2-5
TGTGCCACCAGTGATGGGGGACAGGGCAGGGAGACCCAGTACTTC
CATSDGGQGRETQYF
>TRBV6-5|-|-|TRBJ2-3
TGTGCCAGCAGTTACGGGGCAGGGCTTAATACGCAGTATTTT
CASSYGAGLNTQYF
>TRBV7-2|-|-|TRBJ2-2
TGTGCCAGCCGGCTTCAGGGGGGCGGGGAGCTGTTTTTT
CASRLQGGGELFF
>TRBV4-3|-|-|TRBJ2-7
TGCGCCAGCAGCCACCTGGACGGCTCCTACGAGCAGTACTTC
CASSHLDGSYEQYF
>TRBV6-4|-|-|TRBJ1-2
TGTGCCAGCAGCCCCGAAGGGACCGCCTATGGCTACACCTTC
CASSPEGTAYGYTF
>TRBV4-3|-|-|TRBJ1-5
TGCGCCAGCAGCCAGGGGTGGACAGCTAATCAGCCCCAGCATTTT
CASSQGWTANQPQHF
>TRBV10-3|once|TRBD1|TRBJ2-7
TGTGCCATCAGTGTATGGGACAGGGAATACTCCTACGAGCAGTACTTC
CAISVWDREYSYEQYF
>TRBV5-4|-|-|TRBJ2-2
TGTGCCAGCAGCTTTTTTGACAGGAACACCGGGGAGCTGTTTTTT
CASSFFDRNTGELFF
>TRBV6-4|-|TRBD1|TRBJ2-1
TGTGCCAGCAGTGCGGGACAGGGTCCCTACAATGAGCAGTTCTTC
CASSAGQGPYNEQFF
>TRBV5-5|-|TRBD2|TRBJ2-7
TGTGCCAGCAGCTTGAGCGGGGATCCCTACGAGCAGTACTTC
CASSLSGDPYEQYF
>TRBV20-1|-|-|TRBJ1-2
TGCAAAATTGGGCGGCGGAATGGCTACACCTTC
CKIGRRNGYTF
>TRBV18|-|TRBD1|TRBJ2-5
TGTGCCAGCTCATCCCGGACAGGGGAGACCCAGTACTTC
CASSSRTGETQYF
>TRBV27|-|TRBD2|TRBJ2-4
TGTGCCAGCAGTCCCGGGGGGATAGCCAAAAACATTCAGTACTTC
CASSPGGIAKNIQYF
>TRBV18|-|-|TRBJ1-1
TGTGCCAGCTCACCACTCCCCCCCCAGGGAGGGGTCGGCACTGAAGCTTTCTTT
CASSPLPPQGGVGTEAFF
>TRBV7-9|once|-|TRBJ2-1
TGTGCCAGCAGCGTCCACAATGAGCAGTTCTTC
CASSVHNEQFF
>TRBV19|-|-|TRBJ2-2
TGTGCCAGTAGACGGTCCGCGGCGAACACCGGGGAGCTGTTTTTT
CASRRSAANTGELFF
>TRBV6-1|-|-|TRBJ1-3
TGTGCCAGCAGTGAATCTTGGGCGGCAAACACCATATATTTT
CASSESWAANTIYF
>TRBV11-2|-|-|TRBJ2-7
TGTGCCAGCAGGTACGCGGGGTTCGGCGAGCAGTACTTC
CASRYAGFGEQYF
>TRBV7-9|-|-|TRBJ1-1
TGTGCCAGCAGCACCGGGACTCTGAACACTGAAGCTTTCTTT
CASSTGTLNTEAFF
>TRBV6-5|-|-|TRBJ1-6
TGTGCCAGCAGCGTCGGAACGGTGAGGAATTCACCCCTCCACTTT
CASSVGTVRNSPLHF
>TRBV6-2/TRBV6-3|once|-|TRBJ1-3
TGTGCCAGCAGTTACTCGACAGGAGCTAACACCATATATTTT
CASSYSTGANTIYF
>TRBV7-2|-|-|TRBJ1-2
TGTGCCAGCAGCCCAGAGGTCGGACAGTCCTATGGCTACACCTTC
CASSPEVGQSYGYTF
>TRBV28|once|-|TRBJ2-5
TGTGCCAGCAGTTTGGATGAGACCCAGTACTTC
CASSLDETQYF
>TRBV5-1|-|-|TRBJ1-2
TGCGCCAGCAGCTTGGTAGGGGGGACTAACTATGGCTACACCTTC
CASSLVGGTNYGYTF
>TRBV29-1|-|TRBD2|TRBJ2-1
TGCAGCGCGGAACCTATGGGGGGGTACAATGAGCAGTTCTTC
CSAEPMGGYNEQFF
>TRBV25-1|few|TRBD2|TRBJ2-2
TGTGCCAGCAGTGGACGGCTAGCGGGAGCGCACACCGGGGAGCTGTTTTTT
CASSGRLAGAHTGELFF
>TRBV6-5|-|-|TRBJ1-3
TGTGCCAGTCGTCGAGGCTCTGGAAACACCATATATTTT
CASRRGSGNTIYF
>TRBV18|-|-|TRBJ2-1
TGTGCCAGCTCACCGGCGAGCGAAACCTACAATGAGCAGTTCTTC
CASSPASETYNEQFF
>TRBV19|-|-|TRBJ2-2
TGTGCCAGTAGTTCCCGGGGAGGGGGCACCGGGGAGCTGTTTTTT
CASSSRGGGTGELFF